This note documents a single TCR beta chain sequence. This specimen belongs to a study of blood T cell repertoires in COVID-19. Study-level information: PBMCs, B-cell-depleted T cells, or T cells provided the cDNA or gDNA that made up the material.

V gave up 6 bases and J gave up 7 bases, with 10 bases separating them. Germline CDR1 reads MDHEN; CDR2 reads SYDVKM. The CDR3 loop spans 11 amino acids. Generated by immunoSEQ multiplex PCR, the TCRdb table keeps only in-frame clones and is missing some. The table lists hundreds of thousands of clones, about four fifths of them singletons. This rearrangement joins TRBV28 to TRBJ2-7, with D possibly being TRBD1 (6 bases). This TCR was recovered from a woman in her forties with active or convalescent COVID-19. What was sequenced was peripheral blood. CDR3 in DNA: TGTGCCAGCAGCAGGGGAAGGGAGCAGTACTTC. Translation: CASSRGREQYF.